Given below is one T cell receptor (beta chain) in context. Its antigen remains unidentified. The sample belongs to a study of cytomegalovirus exposure and HLA in healthy donors. Study-level points and caveats: The authors reported that TCR beta sequences could predict HLA-A and HLA-B alleles. These predictions were accurate for most subjects in the first cohort. There was a cluster of highly shared sequence variants that was likely a sequencing artifact.

This CDR3 is built from 12 residues. V was pared by 2 bases and J by 6 bases, with 10 bases between. Germline V CDR1 and CDR2: SQVTM, ANQGSEA. Primers for the PCR totalled 60 Vbeta and 13 Jbeta. Repertoires were generated with immunoSEQ multiplex PCR, while TCRdb's copy carries only in-frame clones and drops some. The repertoire includes fewer than 150,000 clones, over 75% of them detected once, and 2% to 2.5% sits in the top ten. This sequence joins TRBV29-1 and TRBJ1-1, with a weak D call TRBD1 (6 bases). This TCR was recovered from a man aged 25 to 45 in good health and CMV-seronegative. The sample was PBMCs. The CDR3: CSVESTGPEAFF. The CDR3, as DNA: TGCAGCGTTGAATCCACAGGGCCTGAAGCTTTCTTT. The full variable domain, completed using reference TRBV29-1 and TRBJ1-1, is SAVISQKPSRDICQRGTSLTIQCQVDSQVTMMFWYRQQPGQSLTLIATANQGSEATYESGFVIDKFPISRPNLTFSTLTVSNMSPEDSSIYLCSVESTGPEAFFGQGTRLTVV.